This TCR beta chain appears in the sequencing data of a study of vaccination effects on CD4 cells after COVID-19. This clone was seen once. Its specificity is not known. Peptide-pool stimulation followed by sequencing identified expanded antigen-specific CD4+ clonotypes in the ViraFEST assay. Having been cultured for around ten days, the cells underwent CD4+ T cell isolation. All participants had two doses of either the BNT162b2 or mRNA-1273 vaccine. V gave up 4 bases and J gave up 3 bases, with 13 bases separating them. CDR1 SQVTM and CDR2 ANQGSEA come from the germline V gene. This CDR3 comprises 14 residues. The repertoire was sequenced with immunoSEQ multiplex PCR; TCRdb's copy has only in-frame clones and lacks some. The sample holds about 22,000 clones, around 70% seen once.

The sample here was CD4+ T cells from PBMCs cultured with HCoV-NL63 spike peptides, taken after COVID-19 vaccination. The sequence derives from a human donor who received a COVID-19 vaccine. The rearrangement links TRBV29-1 to TRBJ1-3; TRBD1 might be the D (6 bases). The DNA for the CDR3 is TGCAGCGTTGCTACAGGGTCAGTTGGAAACACCATATATTTT. Translated, it gives CSVATGSVGNTIYF.